These 29 T cell receptor beta chains came from one sample sequenced in a study of shared clonotypes between healthy human individuals. Using immunoSEQ multiplex PCR, the repertoire was profiled, and TCRdb retains in-frame clones only, with some absent. The data contain about half a million clones, about 85% of them seen just once; the ten biggest clones take up about 12%. The source material was PBMCs. Receptors were obtained from a woman aged 40-49 years in good health. Some clones in this sample may be carry-over from other donors' samples.

The chain couples TRBV7-3 to TRBJ2-2, with unresolved D. This CDR3 is 15 amino acids long. V dropped 5 bases and J dropped 7 bases, with 17 bases sitting between them. Germline CDR1 SGHTA, CDR2 FQGTGA. The CDR3: CASSPYVGLGGELFF. CDR3 nucleotide sequence: TGTGCCAGCAGCCCCTACGTGGGGTTGGGCGGGGAGCTGTTTTTT. Variable domain in full (rest from reference TRBV7-3 and TRBJ2-2): GAGVSQTPSNKVTEKGKYVELRCDPISGHTALYWYRQSLGQGPEFLIYFQGTGAADDSGLPNDRFFAVRPEGSVSTLKIQRTERGDSAVYLCASSPYVGLGGELFFGEGSRLTVL.

This clone came up a few times. The V gene is TRBV5-4, the J gene TRBJ2-3; TRBD2 agrees at 7 bases. The CDR3 totals 13 residues. In germline, CDR1 is SGHNT, CDR2 YYREEE (reference sequence). Losses at the gene ends were 4 bases for V and 5 bases for J; bases not matched to a gene: 4. CDR3 amino acids: CASSGEGRDTQYF. The CDR3 DNA sequence: TGTGCCAGCAGCGGGGAGGGCAGAGATACGCAGTATTTT.

The V and J genes are TRBV18 and TRBJ2-3, with 10 bases identical to TRBD1. CDR3 size: 18 residues. V gave up 0 bases and J gave up 0 bases; unmatched junction bases: 6. Germline-derived CDR1 and CDR2 are KGHSH and LQKENI. The CDR3 region has the DNA TGTGCCAGCTCACCACCAGGGACAGGGGCAACAAGCACAGATACGCAGTATTTT. It encodes CASSPPGTGATSTDTQYF.

This clone occurred a few times. V and J are TRBV10-3 and TRBJ2-7; D is uncertain. The germline gives CDR1 ENHRY, CDR2 SYGVKD. Trimming took off 1 base at V and 6 bases at J, with 7 bases between the two ends. CDR3 length: 12 amino acids. For the CDR3, the DNA is TGTGCCATCAGTGAGTTGCTAGGCGAGCAGTACTTC. This gives the protein CAISELLGEQYF.

The chain carries TRBV5-4 and TRBJ2-3; TRBD2 matches 9 bases. V shed 0 bases and J 2 bases; nucleotides not matched to a gene: 4. Germline CDR1 reads SGHNT; CDR2 reads YYREEE (reference sequence). The CDR3 sequence is 16 residues long. The chain's CDR3 is CASSLGGRVVTDTQYF. The CDR3, as DNA: TGTGCCAGCAGCTTGGGCGGGAGGGTGGTCACAGATACGCAGTATTTT.

The chain recombines TRBV11-2 with TRBJ1-1; 7 bases are a match to TRBD1. Germline CDR1 SGHAT, CDR2 FQNNGV. J was trimmed by 3 bases and V by 4 bases; bases with no gene match: 5. The CDR3 has 14 amino acids. The CDR3, as DNA: TGTGCCAGCAGCTCGACAGGGCGCTACACTGAAGCTTTCTTT. Translated: CASSSTGRYTEAFF. The whole variable domain, remainder taken from reference TRBV11-2 and TRBJ1-1, is EAGVAQSPRYKIIEKRQSVAFWCNPISGHATLYWYQQILGQGPKLLIQFQNNGVVDDSQLPKDRFSAERLKGVDSTLKIQPAKLEDSAVYLCASSSTGRYTEAFFGQGTRLTVV.

This clone was counted once. This chain links TRBV9 with TRBJ1-3; TRBD1 is a possible D gene (5 bases). The CDR3 has 15 amino acids. CDR1 SGDLS and CDR2 YYNGEE come from the germline V gene. Trimming cost V 0 bases and J 2 bases, with 9 bases left between them. CDR3 sequence reads: CASSVAQGAGNTIYF. CDR3 bases: TGTGCCAGCAGCGTAGCTCAGGGAGCTGGAAACACCATATATTTT.

The V call is TRBV10-1, the J call TRBJ2-7; 12 bases match TRBD2. Germline lookup yields CDR1 WNHNN and CDR2 SYGVQD (reference sequence). V lost 7 bases and J lost 4; bases outside the gene matches: 8. The CDR3 is 15 amino acids. DNA of the CDR3: TGCGCCAGCAAGGCTAGCGGGAGGGCAGAATACGAGCAGTACTTC. The encoded protein is CASKASGRAEYEQYF.

The J gene is TRBJ2-3, the V gene TRBV5-4, with 9 positions matching TRBD2. Germline V gene lookup returns CDR1 SGHNT and CDR2 YYREEE (reference sequence). CDR3 length equals 15 residues. Trimming removed 4 bases from V and 1 base from J; junction bases left unmatched: 4. The CDR3 nucleotides are TGTGCCAGCAGCCTAGTAGCGGGGGGCACAGATACGCAGTATTTT. Its protein product is CASSLVAGGTDTQYF. Filled out from reference TRBV5-4 and TRBJ2-3, the complete variable domain reads ETGVTQSPTHLIKTRGQQVTLRCSSQSGHNTVSWYQQALGQGPQFIFQYYREEENGRGNFPPRFSGLQFPNYSSELNVNALELDDSALYLCASSLVAGGTDTQYFGPGTRLTVL.

This clone was recorded at least ten times. This chain connects TRBV27 to TRBJ1-3; maybe TRBD1 (6 bases). V was clipped by 8 bases and J by 2 bases, with 13 bases between them. CDR3 length equals 14 residues. Germline CDR1 reads MNHEY; CDR2 reads SMNVEV (reference sequence). CDR3 sequence: CASSPGTTGNTIYF. The DNA of the CDR3 is TGTGCCAGCTCACCCGGGACAACTGGAAACACCATATATTTT.

The chain recombines TRBV27 with TRBJ1-5; D gene uncertain. Trimming stripped 6 bases from V and 10 bases from J, with 19 bases between. Germline assignment: CDR1 MNHEY and CDR2 SMNVEV (reference sequence). The CDR3 is 14 residues long. CDR3 coding DNA: TGTGCCAGCAGACGGACGATTCGGGGTAAACCCCAGCATTTT. Residues: CASRRTIRGKPQHF.

CDR3 region: CAISEMWTSGANVLTF. The CDR3 bases are TGTGCCATCAGTGAGATGTGGACCTCTGGGGCCAACGTCCTGACTTTC. This sequence joins TRBV10-3 and TRBJ2-6; no clear D gene. V was cut by 2 bases and J by 0 bases, with 8 bases left in between. CDR3 size: 16 residues. CDR1 and CDR2 (germline): ENHRY, SYGVKD.

The chain employs TRBV5-6 and TRBJ2-7; the D gene is possibly TRBD1 (5 bases). Trimming cost V 4 bases and J 6 bases, with 20 bases left between them. This CDR3 is 15 amino acids long. The V gene's germline CDR1 is SGHDT and CDR2 YYEEEE. The CDR3, as DNA: TGTGCCAGCAGCGACGACAGCGAGCCCCGGGTCGAGCAGTACTTC. Its translation is CASSDDSEPRVEQYF.

This clone was recorded only once. V is TRBV12-5 and J is TRBJ1-4; D gene ambiguous. Trimming removed 9 bases at V and 0 bases at J, with 8 bases between. The CDR3 is 13 residues long. Germline CDR1 and CDR2: LGHNT and FRNRAP. In DNA form, the CDR3 reads TGTGCTAGATGGAGAACAACTAATGAAAAACTGTTTTTT. Residues: CARWRTTNEKLFF.

The chain links TRBV14 to TRBJ2-2; 7 positions agree with TRBD1. The CDR3 runs to 15 residues. Germline loops: CDR1 SGHDN, CDR2 FVKESK. The J segment lost 3 bases and the V segment lost 5 bases, leaving 6 bases of the junction unmatched. CDR3 sequence reads: CASSTTGKDTGELFF. CDR3 DNA sequence: TGTGCCAGCAGCACGACAGGGAAGGACACCGGGGAGCTGTTTTTT.

V usage is TRBV20-1 and J usage is TRBJ2-1; no definite D call. Per the germline V gene, CDR1 is DFQATT and CDR2 is SNEGSKA (reference sequence). Trimming left V 0 bases short and J 12 bases short, with 9 bases between. The CDR3 covers 11 residues. The CDR3 is CSARDPRLQFF. DNA of the CDR3: TGCAGTGCTAGAGACCCGAGGTTGCAGTTCTTC.

This chain links TRBV4-2 with TRBJ2-5; the match to TRBD2 covers 8 bases. This CDR3 contains 14 residues. CDR1 LGHNA and CDR2 YNFKEQ come from the germline V gene. V lost 4 bases and J lost 5; bases outside the gene matches: 6. DNA of the CDR3: TGTGCCAGCAGCCCCGGGGGGGCCTTTGAGACCCAGTACTTC. It yields the protein CASSPGGAFETQYF.

The V and J genes are TRBV5-1 and TRBJ2-1; D not resolved. Germline CDR1 reads SGHRS; CDR2 reads YFSETQ. V lost 0 bases and J lost 4, with 5 bases in between. There are 13 residues in the CDR3. The CDR3 DNA is TGCGCCAGCAGCTTGGGGGCGTACAATGAGCAGTTCTTC. Its protein product is CASSLGAYNEQFF.

The CDR3 here is CASSEARVGEQYF. The CDR3 DNA reads TGTGCCAGCAGTGAAGCGAGGGTAGGGGAGCAGTACTTC. The rearrangement joins TRBV6-1 to TRBJ2-7, with D perhaps matching TRBD2 (5 bases). Between the trimmed V and J ends, which lost 0 bases and 7 bases, there was a span of 10 bases. Germline V gene data show CDR1 as MNHNS and CDR2 as SASEGT. The CDR3 sequence is 13 residues long.

The CDR3 reads CASSAGGGEEKLFF. The CDR3 DNA reads as TGTGCCAGCAGTGCGGGTGGCGGGGAGGAAAAACTGTTTTTT. The J gene is TRBJ1-4, the V gene TRBV28; D gene uncertain. Per the germline V gene, CDR1 is MDHEN and CDR2 is SYDVKM. V lost 5 bases and J 8 bases, leaving 15 bases between the germline ends. CDR3 length equals 14 residues.

The gene calls are TRBV6-4 and TRBJ2-2, with D unresolved. V lost 9 bases and J lost 0, with 11 bases in between. Per the germline V gene, CDR1 is MRHNA and CDR2 is SNTAGT. This CDR3 has 14 amino acids. CDR3 amino acids: CASNKEANTGELFF. CDR3 DNA sequence: TGTGCCAGTAATAAGGAAGCGAACACCGGGGAGCTGTTTTTT.

The chain uses TRBV27 and TRBJ2-4, with TRBD1 matching 8 bases. V lost 4 bases and J lost 0; bases outside the gene matches: 5. The CDR3 covers 16 residues. CDR1 is MNHEY and CDR2 is SMNVEV in the germline V gene (reference sequence). The CDR3 DNA sequence: TGTGCCAGCAGTTCTACGGACAGGGTAGCCAAAAACATTCAGTACTTC. Translation: CASSSTDRVAKNIQYF.

The chain joins TRBV4-3 to TRBJ2-7; 11 nucleotides align to TRBD2. CDR1 is LGHNA, CDR2 YSLEER, per germline. The ends lost 0 bases at V and 6 bases at J; junction bases unmatched: 4. The CDR3 loop spans 15 amino acids. DNA of the CDR3: TGCGCCAGCAGCCAAGAACTAGCGGGAGCCTCCGAGCAGTACTTC. Protein: CASSQELAGASEQYF.

The chain uses TRBV28 and TRBJ1-5, with D possibly being TRBD1 (5 bases). This CDR3 spans 16 amino acids. Germline V gene lookup returns CDR1 MDHEN and CDR2 SYDVKM. Between the trimmed V and J ends, which lost 6 bases and 3 bases, there was a span of 18 bases. The CDR3 DNA follows: TGTGCCAGCAGCTCCATTCGACAGAAGTACAATCAGCCCCAGCATTTT. It translates to CASSSIRQKYNQPQHF.

This clone came up a few times. The CDR3 DNA sequence: TGCAGCATACGACAGGGCGGGACAGATACGCAGTATTTT. It is translated as CSIRQGGTDTQYF. The rearrangement links TRBV29-1 to TRBJ2-3; 7 positions agree with TRBD1. The V and J ends lost 8 bases and 3 bases, in that order; junction bases with no gene match: 8. This CDR3 comprises 13 residues. Germline CDR1 is SQVTM and CDR2 is ANQGSEA.

J is TRBJ1-3 and V is TRBV9; 7 nucleotides align to TRBD1. CDR1 is SGDLS and CDR2 is YYNGEE in the germline V gene. Trimming took 0 bases from V and 0 from J; bases not matched to a gene: 12. This CDR3 has 19 amino acids. CDR3 sequence: CASSVGGADRLFSGNTIYF. The CDR3 region has the DNA TGTGCCAGCAGCGTAGGAGGTGCGGACAGGTTATTCTCTGGAAACACCATATATTTT.

The CDR3 protein is CASSPGTSGQETQYF. The CDR3 region has the DNA TGTGCCAGCAGCCCGGGGACTAGCGGCCAAGAGACCCAGTACTTC. The V call is TRBV7-9, the J call TRBJ2-5; 11 positions agree with TRBD2. V lost 5 bases and J lost 1; bases outside the gene matches: 3. The CDR3 contains 15 residues. The germline V gene has CDR1 SEHNR and CDR2 FQNEAQ (reference sequence).

V gene TRBV30 combines with J gene TRBJ2-2; D call uncertain. CDR3 size: 12 residues. Trimming took off 2 bases at V and 3 bases at J, with 4 bases between the two ends. From germline, CDR1 is GTSNPN and CDR2 SVGIG (reference sequence). The CDR3 here is CAWSFYTGELFF. The CDR3 bases are TGTGCCTGGAGTTTCTACACCGGGGAGCTGTTTTTT.

In this sample, this clone turned up once. This chain connects TRBV19 to TRBJ2-5, with TRBD1 as a possible D gene (6 bases). This CDR3 spans 15 amino acids. V was clipped by 4 bases and J by 2 bases, with 14 bases between them. Germline-derived CDR1 and CDR2 are LNHDA and SQIVND (reference sequence). The chain's CDR3 is CASSTFGQPQETQYF. For the CDR3, the DNA is TGTGCCAGTAGTACCTTCGGACAGCCTCAAGAGACCCAGTACTTC.